The rows below give T cell receptor beta chains drawn from one sample of a study of T cells in Graves' hyperthyroidism and ophthalmopathy. One entry per CDR3 protein, called by TCRdb with MiXCR from the multiplex PCR reads. The sample carries about 700,000 distinct CDR3 sequences, less than 15% recorded once. What was sequenced was blood. Receptors originate from a young woman with Graves' hyperthyroidism. Each CDR3 is given with its conserved first and last residue. A D gene is named only where the DNA matches it firmly. Not every row has a clone size; where given, it reads once, few, many or a size class.

length: 13; D: -; V: TRBV12-3/TRBV12-4; size: many; J: TRBJ1-2; DNA: TGTGCCAGCAGTTCGAGGGAAGACTATGGCTACACCTTC; CDR3: CASSSREDYGYTF
length: 16; D: TRBD1; V: TRBV4-1; size: many; J: TRBJ2-7; DNA: TGCGCCAGCAGCCTTACCACAGGGGGCCTCTCCAACGAGCAGTACTTC; CDR3: CASSLTTGGLSNEQYF
length: 13; D: TRBD1; V: TRBV30; size: few; J: TRBJ1-3; DNA: TGTGCCTGGCAGACAGGGGCTGGAAACACCATATATTTT; CDR3: CAWQTGAGNTIYF
length: 14; D: -; V: TRBV18; size: many; J: TRBJ2-2; DNA: TGTGCCAGCTCATTACAGGGTCCCACCGGGGAGCTGTTTTTT; CDR3: CASSLQGPTGELFF
length: 12; D: TRBD1; V: TRBV12-3/TRBV12-4; size: -; J: TRBJ1-6; DNA: TGTGCCAGCAGTTTCGGGACAGGGCCTCCCTCCTTT; CDR3: CASSFGTGPPSF
length: 15; D: TRBD2; V: TRBV5-1; size: many; J: TRBJ2-3; DNA: TGCGCCAGCAGGCTCCCTAGCGGGACTGCCGATACGCAGTATTTT; CDR3: CASRLPSGTADTQYF
length: 14; D: TRBD1; V: TRBV27; size: few; J: TRBJ1-4; DNA: TGTGCCAGCAGCCGCGACAGGGGGGAGGAAAAACTGTTTTTT; CDR3: CASSRDRGEEKLFF
length: 8; D: -; V: TRBV6-1; size: -; J: TRBJ1-2; DNA: TGTGCCATCTGGGGGAGCACCTTC; CDR3: CAIWGSTF
length: 14; D: -; V: TRBV11-2; size: -; J: TRBJ2-7; DNA: TGTGCCAGCAGCCATATCTTCCAGGGCCACGAGCAGTACTTC; CDR3: CASSHIFQGHEQYF
length: 13; D: -; V: TRBV2; size: many; J: TRBJ2-1; DNA: TGTGCCAGCAGCAGAAGGGGTGGCAATGAGCAGTTCTTC; CDR3: CASSRRGGNEQFF
length: 16; D: TRBD2; V: TRBV19; size: -; J: TRBJ2-3; DNA: TGTGCCAGTAGTATAGGGAGCGGGAGTAGCACAGATACGCAGTATTTT; CDR3: CASSIGSGSSTDTQYF
length: 15; D: -; V: TRBV30; size: many; J: TRBJ1-2; DNA: TGTGCCTGGGGCCTTGTAACAGATAGGCTAGCTGGCTACACCTTC; CDR3: CAWGLVTDRLAGYTF
length: 11; D: -; V: TRBV30; size: many; J: TRBJ2-1; DNA: TGTGCCTGGGCCCGGGACAATGAGCAGTTCTTC; CDR3: CAWARDNEQFF
length: 15; D: TRBD1; V: TRBV11-2; size: many; J: TRBJ2-1; DNA: TGTGCCAGCAGCTTAGTCGCAGGGGGAAGTGGTGAGCAGTTCTTC; CDR3: CASSLVAGGSGEQFF
length: 17; D: -; V: TRBV6-2/TRBV6-3; size: many; J: TRBJ2-1; DNA: TGTGCCAGCAGCCCTCATATGGAGGGGAGAGGTAACAATGAGCAGTTCTTC; CDR3: CASSPHMEGRGNNEQFF
length: 11; D: TRBD1; V: TRBV28; size: many; J: TRBJ2-5; DNA: TGTGCCAGCAGCGGTCCCGACAGGGAGTACTTC; CDR3: CASSGPDREYF
length: 15; D: -; V: TRBV7-2; size: -; J: TRBJ1-2; DNA: TGTGCCAGCAGCTACCTCTTGGGGACATTCTATGGCTACACCTTC; CDR3: CASSYLLGTFYGYTF
length: 15; D: -; V: TRBV30; size: few; J: TRBJ2-7; DNA: TGTGCCTGGAGTGTACGACTGGGGGGGCCCTACGAGCAGTACTTC; CDR3: CAWSVRLGGPYEQYF
length: 14; D: TRBD1; V: TRBV11-2; size: many; J: TRBJ2-3; DNA: TGTGCCAGCAGCTACAGGGGTCACACAGATACGCAGTATTTT; CDR3: CASSYRGHTDTQYF
length: 12; D: -; V: TRBV7-8; size: many; J: TRBJ2-1; DNA: TGTGCCAGCAGCCCGAATGAGGATGAGCAGTTCTTC; CDR3: CASSPNEDEQFF
length: 13; D: TRBD1; V: TRBV2; size: few; J: TRBJ1-2; DNA: TGTGCCAGCAGTGACAGGGGGCTAGGCGGCTACACCTTC; CDR3: CASSDRGLGGYTF
length: 13; D: -; V: TRBV18; size: many; J: TRBJ2-3; DNA: TGTGCCAGCTCACCACAAGCGGCAGATACGCAGTATTTT; CDR3: CASSPQAADTQYF
length: 14; D: -; V: TRBV6-1; size: -; J: TRBJ2-7; DNA: TGTGCCAGCAGTTACGAAGGTGGGGCCTACGAGCAGTACTTC; CDR3: CASSYEGGAYEQYF
length: 13; D: -; V: TRBV12-3/TRBV12-4; size: -; J: TRBJ2-5; DNA: TGTGCCAGCAGTTTCGACAGACCAGAGACCCAGTACTTC; CDR3: CASSFDRPETQYF
length: 15; D: TRBD2; V: TRBV28; size: few; J: TRBJ2-3; DNA: TGTGCCAGCAGTTCCCCCTCCCTAACTAGCGTTACGCAGTATTTT; CDR3: CASSSPSLTSVTQYF
length: 15; D: -; V: TRBV24-1; size: many; J: TRBJ2-7; DNA: TGTGCCACCAGTGATTTGGCGTGGTCCTCCTACGAGCAGTACTTC; CDR3: CATSDLAWSSYEQYF
length: 15; D: -; V: TRBV18; size: many; J: TRBJ2-3; DNA: TGTGCCAGCTCAAGTAGGTCGGATTGGGATGGTACGCAGTATTTT; CDR3: CASSSRSDWDGTQYF
length: 15; D: -; V: TRBV4-2; size: many; J: TRBJ2-7; DNA: TGTGCCAGCAGCCAAGATTTACAGCGAGGGAGCGAGCAGTACTTC; CDR3: CASSQDLQRGSEQYF
length: 17; D: -; V: TRBV2; size: few; J: TRBJ2-6; DNA: TGTGCCAGCAGACCTGGCGCATGGGGAAGTGGGGCCAACGTCCTGACTTTC; CDR3: CASRPGAWGSGANVLTF
length: 15; D: TRBD2; V: TRBV29-1; size: many; J: TRBJ2-3; DNA: TGCAGCGGGCAATCCGGGACTAGCGGCACAGATACGCAGTATTTT; CDR3: CSGQSGTSGTDTQYF
length: 12; D: TRBD1; V: TRBV20-1; size: few; J: TRBJ2-4; DNA: TGCAGTGCTACACAGGGGAAAAACATTCAGTACTTC; CDR3: CSATQGKNIQYF
length: 14; D: -; V: TRBV6-6; size: -; J: TRBJ2-7; DNA: TGTGCCAGCAGTTACTGGGGGACTGGGTACGAGCAGTACTTC; CDR3: CASSYWGTGYEQYF
length: 12; D: TRBD1; V: TRBV20-1; size: many; J: TRBJ2-3; DNA: TGCAGTGCCACGACAGGGGCAGATACGCAGTATTTT; CDR3: CSATTGADTQYF
length: 19; D: -; V: TRBV6-2/TRBV6-3; size: -; J: TRBJ1-1; DNA: TGTGCCAGCAGTTACTTTCCCGCCTTACCTGATTCCATGAACACTGAAGCTTTCTTT; CDR3: CASSYFPALPDSMNTEAFF
length: 16; D: -; V: TRBV27; size: -; J: TRBJ2-3; DNA: TGTGCCAGCAGTTTATCGAGAGGGATTGGCACAGATACGCAGTATTTT; CDR3: CASSLSRGIGTDTQYF
length: 16; D: TRBD2; V: TRBV28; size: many; J: TRBJ2-3; DNA: TGTGCCAGCAGTCCGCGACTAGCGGGGCGCACAGATACGCAGTATTTT; CDR3: CASSPRLAGRTDTQYF
length: 14; D: -; V: TRBV11-3; size: many; J: TRBJ2-1; DNA: TGTGCCAGCAGGCCGGGACACCAATACAATGAGCAGTTCTTC; CDR3: CASRPGHQYNEQFF
length: 16; D: -; V: TRBV12-3/TRBV12-4; size: many; J: TRBJ2-1; DNA: TGTGCCAGCAGTTTAAGGAGCGGGTCCTCCTACAATGAGCAGTTCTTC; CDR3: CASSLRSGSSYNEQFF
length: 16; D: TRBD1; V: TRBV4-1; size: many; J: TRBJ1-1; DNA: TGCGCCAGCAGCCCAGACAGGGGGAGTGGGAACGCTGAAGCTTTCTTT; CDR3: CASSPDRGSGNAEAFF
length: 15; D: TRBD2; V: TRBV20-1; size: many; J: TRBJ2-1; DNA: TGCAGTGCAACCGGGACTAGCGGGGATTACAATGAGCAGTTCTTC; CDR3: CSATGTSGDYNEQFF
length: 13; D: -; V: TRBV7-6; size: many; J: TRBJ2-1; DNA: TGTGCCAGCAGCTTAGTCCTGGGAAATGAGCAGTTCTTC; CDR3: CASSLVLGNEQFF
length: 13; D: -; V: TRBV20-1; size: many; J: TRBJ2-1; DNA: TGCAGTGCTAGAGCGGGACGGTACAATGAGCAGTTCTTC; CDR3: CSARAGRYNEQFF
length: 15; D: -; V: TRBV28; size: many; J: TRBJ2-5; DNA: TGTGCCAGCCATGAAAGGGGGAGGGCCGGAGAGACCCAGTACTTC; CDR3: CASHERGRAGETQYF
length: 14; D: -; V: TRBV10-3; size: few; J: TRBJ2-3; DNA: TGTGCCATCGGCGATACAGGCCCCACAGATACGCAGTATTTT; CDR3: CAIGDTGPTDTQYF
length: 16; D: -; V: TRBV27; size: few; J: TRBJ2-1; DNA: TGTGCCAGCAGTTTATCGTTCCGGATGGAGGGAGATGAGCAGTTCTTC; CDR3: CASSLSFRMEGDEQFF
length: 18; D: TRBD2; V: TRBV20-1; size: few; J: TRBJ2-2; DNA: TGCAGTGCTAGAGATACAGCGGGGGATGAGGCCAACACCGGGGAGCTGTTTTTT; CDR3: CSARDTAGDEANTGELFF
length: 20; D: -; V: TRBV2; size: many; J: TRBJ2-1; DNA: TGTGCCAGCAGTTCAAAGCCCTCCCCTAGCGCAACTGGGAGTAACAATGAGCAGTTCTTC; CDR3: CASSSKPSPSATGSNNEQFF
length: 16; D: TRBD1; V: TRBV12-3/TRBV12-4; size: -; J: TRBJ1-1; DNA: TGTGCCAGCAGAACAGGGGGCGTCCGGTCGAACACTGAAGCTTTCTTT; CDR3: CASRTGGVRSNTEAFF
length: 15; D: -; V: TRBV5-1; size: once; J: TRBJ2-5; DNA: TGCGCCAGCAGCTCTAACGTAGGTCCTCAAGAGACCCAGTACTTC; CDR3: CASSSNVGPQETQYF
length: 14; D: -; V: TRBV7-2; size: many; J: TRBJ2-5; DNA: TGTGCCAGCAGCCCACCGGACAGCCGGGAGACCCAGTACTTC; CDR3: CASSPPDSRETQYF
length: 16; D: -; V: TRBV4-1; size: -; J: TRBJ2-6; DNA: TGCGCCAGCCGTCAGGGTTTTCACTCTGGGGCCAACGTCCTGACTTTC; CDR3: CASRQGFHSGANVLTF
length: 14; D: -; V: TRBV28; size: many; J: TRBJ1-2; DNA: TGTGCCAGCAGTTTTACTAGGGGCAGCTATGGCTACACCTTC; CDR3: CASSFTRGSYGYTF
length: 14; D: -; V: TRBV30; size: many; J: TRBJ2-7; DNA: TGTGCCTGGAAGCGAATCGGTGGGTTCTACGAGCAGTACTTC; CDR3: CAWKRIGGFYEQYF
length: 16; D: -; V: TRBV7-8; size: many; J: TRBJ1-6; DNA: TGTGCCAGCAGCCCGAGTCCGGGGATGGTTAATTCACCCCTCCACTTT; CDR3: CASSPSPGMVNSPLHF
length: 16; D: TRBD2; V: TRBV6-5; size: -; J: TRBJ2-1; DNA: TGTGCCAGCAGTTACAGGCCTAGCGGGAGCGGGGGTGAGCAGTTCTTC; CDR3: CASSYRPSGSGGEQFF
length: 16; D: -; V: TRBV9; size: -; J: TRBJ1-4; DNA: TGTGCCAGCAGCGTAGGATCCGGGTCCACTAATGAAAAACTGTTTTTT; CDR3: CASSVGSGSTNEKLFF
length: 14; D: TRBD2; V: TRBV11-2; size: many; J: TRBJ2-1; DNA: TGTGCCAGCAGCCCCCGACTAGCGCGGAATGAGCAGTTCTTC; CDR3: CASSPRLARNEQFF
length: 15; D: -; V: TRBV3-1; size: many; J: TRBJ2-1; DNA: TGTGCCAGCAAATCCCAGTATGTGGCGGTGGATGAGCAGTTCTTC; CDR3: CASKSQYVAVDEQFF
length: 15; D: TRBD2; V: TRBV30; size: many; J: TRBJ2-3; DNA: TGTGCCTGCCAGTCGGGACTAGGAGGCACAGATACGCAGTATTTT; CDR3: CACQSGLGGTDTQYF
length: 16; D: TRBD1; V: TRBV2; size: -; J: TRBJ2-1; DNA: TGTGCCAGCAGTTTTCCTCAGGGGGCTACCTACAATGAGCAGTTCTTC; CDR3: CASSFPQGATYNEQFF